This T cell receptor (beta chain) came from a study of blood T cell repertoires in COVID-19. Overall study: Acute-phase and convalescent COVID-19 samples originated in the United States, Italy and Spain. Sample material is recorded as cDNA or gDNA derived from T cells, B-cell-depleted T cells, or PBMCs.

The authors' processing: Reference gene primer amplification yielded estimated nucleated cell counts. Libraries were prepared by immunoSEQ multiplex PCR; TCRdb keeps only in-frame clonotypes and omits some of them. V, J and clone size derive from that table, while D and trimming were established from the DNA sequence. The data contain 70,000 or so clones, over 65% of them singletons. The CDR3 has 13 residues. CDR1 LNHDA and CDR2 SQIVND come from the germline V gene (reference sequence). V lost 5 bases and J 7 bases, leaving 14 bases between the germline ends. The sequencing sample was made of peripheral blood. This receptor was identified in a woman in her 70s with acute or convalescent COVID-19. The gene calls are TRBV19 and TRBJ1-2; D not certain. The CDR3 loop is CASSSTGLGGYTF. The CDR3 nucleotides are TGTGCCAGTAGTTCCACTGGACTTGGTGGCTACACCTTC.